What follows describes a single TCR beta chain. This clone showed up just once. The target of this receptor is not known. Within one base of it there is no much larger clone, and no base qualities were kept. The data originate from a study of cytomegalovirus exposure and HLA in healthy donors (dated by TCRdb to the late 2010s). About the full investigation: The roughly 650 repertoires of the first cohort and the roughly 110 validation repertoires were produced on the same platform, according to a later analysis. The study aimed to test whether cataloging public T cell receptors could reveal signatures of past pathogen exposure. Besides the first cohort of 550 to 750 subjects, a separate validation cohort made up of over 95 different subjects was used. To predict cytomegalovirus infection status, the study combined high-throughput TCR immunosequencing, statistical association of individual TCRs with disease status, and machine learning.

Donors formed part of the validation cohort, which comprised approximately 130 subjects and was distinct from the first cohort of 550 to 850 subjects. What the study reported, not specific to this receptor: The validation cohort had no HLA typing available for a later analysis, so co-occurrence within that cohort was assessed over all 130 or so repertoires. In the study, 150 to 200 TCR beta chains were listed as associated with cytomegalovirus. Of the cluster scores, 90% to 95% were above 0 in a later analysis, which found that TCRs clustered in the first cohort also tended to co-occur in the approximately 120 validation repertoires. In both the original and validation cohorts, the classifier was reported to diagnose cytomegalovirus status with high specificity and sensitivity. Most TCR sequences were observed very rarely across donors, whereas some public TCRs were present in many individuals. The authors suggested that the approach could potentially be generalized to other disease states and immunological phenotypes. Three of the identified cytomegalovirus-associated TCR beta chains were confirmed in vitro to be specific for cytomegalovirus antigens.

Library generation was performed with the immunoSEQ multiplex PCR assay. The authors processed their data as follows. A statistical classification framework was built to diagnose cytomegalovirus status from the catalog of TCR beta chain sequences. Not all clones reach the TCRdb copy of this immuneACCESS table, which keeps in-frame sequences only. Checked studies attribute under half of the gap to unresolved V genes and leave the rest unexplained. V, J and clone size reflect that table, while D and trimming were determined from the DNA. The sample table records about 73,000 clones; 90% to 95% of these occur just once. The ten largest clones represent 3% to 4% of the sample. CDR1 and CDR2 were assigned from the germline V gene as WSHSY and SAAADI. Trimming removed 3 bases from V and 10 bases from J, leaving 7 bases between the germline ends. The CDR3 spans 11 residues, from the cysteine through the phenylalanine. The retained sequence is limited to the CDR3, 33 bases, with the frame set at the first base.

The receptor chain draws on TRBV10-2 and TRBJ2-1, with no D gene named confidently. The sequenced material came from PBMCs. This clonotype was sampled from a man younger than 30 in good health and CMV-seronegative. The DNA is as follows: TGCGCCAGCAGTGAAGTCGGGGAGCAGTTCTTC. Its coded protein is CASSEVGEQFF.